These 19 T cell receptor beta chains originate from one sample sequenced in a study of blood T cell repertoires in COVID-19. Sequencing was performed with immunoSEQ multiplex PCR; in TCRdb, only in-frame clones are kept and a portion is missing. This table holds about 140,000 clones, more than 75% found once. The sample comprised peripheral blood. These receptor sequences come from a human donor in a cohort sampled during active COVID-19.

The table lists this clone with a count of one. V and J are TRBV5-6 and TRBJ2-7, with D unresolved. The germline CDR1 and CDR2 sequences are SGHDT and YYEEEE. The length of the CDR3 is 14 residues. V was pared by 4 bases and J by 2 bases, with 13 bases between. CDR3 nucleotides: TGTGCCAGCAGCCTTAGTCCAGGAACCTACGAGCAGTACTTC. This gives the protein CASSLSPGTYEQYF.

The chain carries TRBV6-2 or TRBV6-3 and TRBJ1-1; 9 bases agree with TRBD1. V lost 6 bases and J lost 3; bases outside the gene matches: 8. Germline CDR1 is MNHEY and CDR2 is SVGEGT. The CDR3 is 15 amino acids. The CDR3 protein is CASSSLGQGYTEAFF. CDR3 DNA sequence: TGTGCCAGCAGCTCCCTCGGACAGGGGTACACTGAAGCTTTCTTT.

The V call is TRBV5-8, the J call TRBJ2-3, with 12 positions matching TRBD2. Trimming at V came to 4 bases and at J to 4 bases, leaving 10 bases not matched to a gene. The CDR3 is made up of 17 amino acids. Germline V gives CDR1 SGHTS, CDR2 YDEGEE. In DNA form, the CDR3 reads TGTGCCAGCAGCCGGGGACTAGCGGGTCTCGGGGCAGATACGCAGTATTTT. It is translated as CASSRGLAGLGADTQYF.

The DNA of the CDR3 is TGTGCCAGCAGCTCGGACAGGCGACCCCTCCACTTT. This translates into CASSSDRRPLHF. The J gene is TRBJ1-6, the V gene TRBV7-2; 7 nucleotides align to TRBD1. Trimming at V came to 4 bases and at J to 12 bases, leaving 3 bases not matched to a gene. The length of the CDR3 is 12 residues. From germline, CDR1 is SGHTA and CDR2 FQGNSA.

This clone was picked up many times. The J gene is TRBJ1-2, the V gene TRBV7-2; perhaps TRBD1 as D (5 bases). The CDR3 spans 13 residues. The germline V and J ends were trimmed by 5 bases and 8 bases, with 15 bases remaining between them. Per germline, CDR1 SGHTA and CDR2 FQGNSA. The CDR3 coding sequence is TGTGCCAGCAGCATCGGAGGGGAGTGGGGCTACACCTTC. Translation: CASSIGGEWGYTF.

The chain is built from TRBV2 and TRBJ2-7; maybe TRBD1 (5 bases). The CDR3 covers 15 residues. V was clipped by 3 bases and J by 6 bases, with 18 bases between them. CDR1 and CDR2 (germline): SNHLY, FYNNEI. The CDR3 DNA is TGTGCCAGCAGTGAGTCTTTTCTAGGGGAATTCGAGCAGTACTTC. Protein: CASSESFLGEFEQYF.

The chain uses TRBV24-1 and TRBJ2-3, with TRBD1 matching over 7 bases. The germline CDR1 and CDR2 sequences are KGHDR and SFDVKD. J was trimmed by 8 bases and V by 9 bases; bases with no gene match: 10. The CDR3 is made up of 13 amino acids. In DNA form, the CDR3 reads TGTGCCACCGGCGAGGGGGCGAAAGGTACGCAGTATTTT. Encoded protein: CATGEGAKGTQYF.

The chain is built from TRBV25-1 and TRBJ1-3, with 8 positions matching TRBD1. Germline CDR1 is MGHDK and CDR2 is SYGVNS. This CDR3 region has 16 residues. Losses at the gene ends were 4 bases for V and 3 bases for J; bases not matched to a gene: 8. CDR3 loop: CASSAYRGNNGNTIYF. CDR3 coding DNA: TGTGCCAGCAGTGCTTACAGGGGGAATAATGGAAACACCATATATTTT.

The V gene is TRBV5-6, the J gene TRBJ2-5, with 7 bases identical to TRBD1. Per the germline V gene, CDR1 is SGHDT and CDR2 is YYEEEE. The CDR3 has 15 amino acids. V shed 3 bases, J shed 5 bases, and the junction held 10 bases outside the gene matches. CDR3 bases: TGTGCCAGCAGCTACAAGACAGGGCGAGGCGAGACCCAGTACTTC. It is translated as CASSYKTGRGETQYF.

The gene calls are TRBV2 and TRBJ2-2, with TRBD1 matching 7 bases. Looked up from germline, CDR1 is SNHLY and CDR2 is FYNNEI. Germline trimming cut 6 bases from V and 7 bases from J; bases unmatched to any gene: 5. This CDR3 has 13 residues. CDR3 sequence reads: CASRKRGLGELFF. Written as DNA, the CDR3 is TGTGCCAGCAGGAAAAGGGGGCTCGGGGAGCTGTTTTTT.

The chain uses TRBV2 and TRBJ2-1; 9 nucleotides match TRBD1. V shed 6 bases, J shed 6 bases, and the junction held 6 bases outside the gene matches. This CDR3 has 14 amino acids. Germline CDR1 reads SNHLY; CDR2 reads FYNNEI. The CDR3 reads CASRDGTGSNEQFF. In nucleotides, the CDR3 is TGTGCCAGCAGAGACGGGACAGGGTCCAATGAGCAGTTCTTC.

The count of this clone is one. This rearrangement joins TRBV5-1 to TRBJ2-1, with D possibly being TRBD2 (6 bases). Looked up from germline, CDR1 is SGHRS and CDR2 is YFSETQ. The CDR3 has 14 amino acids. V shed 6 bases and J shed 6 bases, with 16 bases lying between them. The CDR3 protein is CASTWAAGTNEQFF. DNA for the CDR3: TGCGCCAGCACTTGGGCGGCGGGAACCAATGAGCAGTTCTTC.

The sample holds one count of this clone. This sequence joins TRBV18 and TRBJ1-1, with a tentative D call TRBD1 (5 bases). Germline V lookup: CDR1 KGHSH, CDR2 LQKENI. There are 15 residues in the CDR3. Trimming shortened V by 2 bases and J by 0 bases, and 10 bases separated the two germline ends. The chain's CDR3 is CASSPMQGMNTEAFF. The CDR3 DNA is TGTGCCAGCTCACCAATGCAGGGCATGAACACTGAAGCTTTCTTT.

The rearrangement links TRBV9 to TRBJ2-2, with 8 bases identical to TRBD2. Looked up from germline, CDR1 is SGDLS and CDR2 is YYNGEE. The CDR3 is 14 amino acids. J lost 9 bases, V lost 4 bases, and 8 bases had no gene match. The CDR3 DNA follows: TGTGCCAGCAGCCCCCGGGGGGGCTCTTGGGAGCTGTTTTTT. This gives the protein CASSPRGGSWELFF.

The chain carries TRBV2 and TRBJ1-1, with unresolved D. The germline V gene has CDR1 SNHLY and CDR2 FYNNEI. V was trimmed by 4 bases and J by 1 base, leaving 7 bases between them. The length of the CDR3 is 13 residues. The CDR3 DNA reads as TGTGCCAGCAGTGTGCAGTGGAACACTGAAGCTTTCTTT. Amino acid sequence: CASSVQWNTEAFF.

This chain connects TRBV4-1 to TRBJ1-6; D unresolved. The V gene lost 7 bases and the J gene lost 6 bases, with 22 bases spanning the gap. CDR1 and CDR2 from the germline V gene are MGHRA and YSYEKL. The CDR3 spans 17 residues. CDR3 nucleotide sequence: TGCGCCAGCACCGACCGGCGGCAGTCCCCACCTAATTCACCCCTCCACTTT. Translation gives CASTDRRQSPPNSPLHF.

This clone is a singleton in its sample. The chain is built from TRBV7-9 and TRBJ2-5; 7 positions match TRBD1. Looked up from germline, CDR1 is SEHNR and CDR2 is FQNEAQ (reference sequence). The CDR3 is 15 amino acids. V shed 0 bases, J shed 1 base, and the junction held 2 bases outside the gene matches. The CDR3: CASSLAGQSQETQYF. CDR3 bases: TGTGCCAGCAGCTTAGCGGGACAGTCCCAAGAGACCCAGTACTTC.

This rearrangement joins TRBV3-1 (or the pseudogene TRBV3-2) to TRBJ2-3, with 8 bases aligning to TRBD2. Germline V CDR1 and CDR2: LGHDT, YNNKEL (reference sequence). The CDR3 length is 14 residues. Losses at the gene ends were 4 bases for V and 5 bases for J; bases not matched to a gene: 5. CDR3 nucleotides: TGTGCCAGCAGCCGGCGGGGGGCAGGAGATACGCAGTATTTT. The encoded protein is CASSRRGAGDTQYF.

This clone was seen only a few times. The genes are TRBV28 and TRBJ2-7; 9 bases align to TRBD1. V trimming: 4 bases; J trimming: 1 base; junction bases outside the gene matches: 11. In germline, CDR1 is MDHEN, CDR2 SYDVKM. This CDR3 spans 17 amino acids. CDR3 sequence: CASSSPGQGKGSYEQYF. CDR3 in DNA: TGTGCCAGCAGTTCCCCGGGACAGGGAAAGGGATCCTACGAGCAGTACTTC.